This TCR beta chain was identified in a study of blood T cell repertoires in COVID-19 (TCRdb year 2020). Some background on the complete study: Samples from collaborators originated in the United States, Italy and Spain and spanned both the acute and convalescent phases of COVID-19. Subjects who had been exposed to COVID-19, were actively infected with it, or had recovered from it provided the deeply sampled blood TCRbeta repertoires that made up the dataset. Samples were obtained from the ongoing ImmuneRACE study (first 160 participants) and from over 1,000 subjects provided by 6 global collaborators. The repertoires were released in a freely available public database intended as a resource for research on the immune response to SARS-CoV-2. The sample metadata nearly always contained a de-identified subject ID, COVID-19 status, age in years and sex. Where available, HLA class I and class II types were obtained from metadata supplied by the sample provider rather than from assay-based typing. The prospective study material was composed of cDNA or gDNA derived from T cells, B-cell-depleted T cells, or PBMCs. The paper's findings and limits, for the study overall: How much clinical and demographic metadata was included differed by source and by participant, and the metadata was provided uncurated.

V is cut by 1 base and J by 6 bases, and the space between the germline ends is 7 bases. The CDR3, cysteine through phenylalanine, is 13 amino acids long. Here the CDR3 DNA is all that survives: 39 bases in frame from base 1. Concerning this clone itself: Its antigen is still unknown. No much larger clone is present one base from it, and per-base qualities are unavailable.

TCRbeta CDR3 regions were amplified from genomic DNA using the immunoSEQ Assay, a bias-controlled multiplex PCR. The paper's processing steps were these. The number of nucleated cells in each sample was estimated by amplification of reference gene primers within the assay. Sequence reads were collapsed and filtered to measure the absolute abundance of every unique TCRbeta CDR3 rearrangement. Productive Simpson clonality was computed per sample as the square root of Simpson's diversity index over productive rearrangements. In its TCRdb copy, this immuneACCESS table keeps in-frame sequences only and misses some clones. Where compared with another copy, unresolved V genes explain less than half of these, and the others have no known cause. V and J calls and clone size are given by that table; D and trimming were obtained from the DNA. The sample has about 38,000 clones on record, approximately 90% of them singletons. The ten largest clones capture approximately 7.2% of the sample.

Collaborating institutions collected whole blood in K2EDTA tubes following their own protocols. For TCRbeta analysis, collaborator samples were shipped as frozen whole blood, as isolated PBMCs, or as DNA extracted from either sample type. The clonotype was recovered from a human donor in a cohort sampled during active COVID-19. Sequenced input: peripheral blood. In this chain, TRBV12-3 or TRBV12-4 is recombined with TRBJ2-1; the D gene assignment is ambiguous. The DNA reads as follows: TGTGCCAGCAGTTTAGGAATGGCCAATGAGCAGTTCTTC. The encoded protein is CASSLGMANEQFF.